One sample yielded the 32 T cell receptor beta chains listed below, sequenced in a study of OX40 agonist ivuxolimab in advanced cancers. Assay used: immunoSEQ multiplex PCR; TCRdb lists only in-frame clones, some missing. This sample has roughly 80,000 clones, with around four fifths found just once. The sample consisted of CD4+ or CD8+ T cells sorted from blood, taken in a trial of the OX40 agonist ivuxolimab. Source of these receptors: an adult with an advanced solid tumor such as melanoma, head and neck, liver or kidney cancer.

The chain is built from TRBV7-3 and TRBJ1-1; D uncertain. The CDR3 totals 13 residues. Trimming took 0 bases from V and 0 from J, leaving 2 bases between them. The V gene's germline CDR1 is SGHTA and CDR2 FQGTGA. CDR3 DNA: TGTGCCAGCAGCTTAACAATGAACACTGAAGCTTTCTTT. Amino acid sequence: CASSLTMNTEAFF.

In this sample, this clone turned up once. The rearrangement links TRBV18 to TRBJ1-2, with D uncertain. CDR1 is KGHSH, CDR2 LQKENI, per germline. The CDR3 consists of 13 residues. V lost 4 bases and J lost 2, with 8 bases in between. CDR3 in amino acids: CASSQDGNYGYTF. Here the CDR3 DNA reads TGTGCCAGCTCACAAGACGGAAACTATGGCTACACCTTC.

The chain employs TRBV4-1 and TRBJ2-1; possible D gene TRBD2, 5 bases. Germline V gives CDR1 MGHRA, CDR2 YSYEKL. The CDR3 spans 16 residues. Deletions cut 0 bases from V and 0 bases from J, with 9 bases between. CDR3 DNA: TGCGCCAGCAGCCAAGACGAGGGTCGCTCCTACAATGAGCAGTTCTTC. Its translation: CASSQDEGRSYNEQFF.

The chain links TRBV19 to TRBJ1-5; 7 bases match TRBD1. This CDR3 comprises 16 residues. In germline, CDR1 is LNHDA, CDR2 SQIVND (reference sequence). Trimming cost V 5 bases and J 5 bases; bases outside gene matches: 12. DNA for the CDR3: TGTGCCAGTAGTCCCACGCTTCAGGGGGACGATCAGCCCCAGCATTTT. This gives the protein CASSPTLQGDDQPQHF.

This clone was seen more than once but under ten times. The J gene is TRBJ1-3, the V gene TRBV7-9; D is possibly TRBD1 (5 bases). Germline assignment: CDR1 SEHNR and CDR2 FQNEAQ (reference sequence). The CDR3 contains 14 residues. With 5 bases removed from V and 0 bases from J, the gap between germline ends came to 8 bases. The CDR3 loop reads CASSPDISGNTIYF. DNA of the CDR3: TGTGCCAGCAGCCCGGACATCTCTGGAAACACCATATATTTT.

CDR3 in amino acids: CASSYSGSSGNTIYF. CDR3 coding DNA: TGTGCCAGCAGTTACTCGGGGAGCTCTGGAAACACCATATATTTT. The chain is built from TRBV6-6 and TRBJ1-3; D call uncertain. Per germline, CDR1 MNHNY and CDR2 SVGAGI (reference sequence). V shed 0 bases and J shed 0 bases, with 6 bases lying between them. The CDR3 sequence is 15 residues long.

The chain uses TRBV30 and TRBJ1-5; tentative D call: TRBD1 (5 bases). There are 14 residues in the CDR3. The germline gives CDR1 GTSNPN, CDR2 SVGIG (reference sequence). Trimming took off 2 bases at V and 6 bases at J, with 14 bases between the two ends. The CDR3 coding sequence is TGTGCCTGGAGTAAAGACAGTATTATTCAGCCCCAGCATTTT. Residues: CAWSKDSIIQPQHF.

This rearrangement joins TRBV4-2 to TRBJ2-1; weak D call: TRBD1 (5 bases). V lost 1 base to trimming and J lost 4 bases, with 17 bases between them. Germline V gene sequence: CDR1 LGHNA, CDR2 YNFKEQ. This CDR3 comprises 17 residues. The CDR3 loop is CASSQVGYRISYNEQFF. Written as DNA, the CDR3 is TGTGCCAGCAGCCAAGTCGGGTACAGGATTTCTTACAATGAGCAGTTCTTC.

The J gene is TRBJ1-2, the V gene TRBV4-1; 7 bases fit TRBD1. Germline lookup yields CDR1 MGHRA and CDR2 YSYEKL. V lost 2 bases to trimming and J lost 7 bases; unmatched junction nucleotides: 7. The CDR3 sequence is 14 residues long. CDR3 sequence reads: CASSQTGDISGYTF. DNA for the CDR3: TGCGCCAGCAGCCAAACAGGGGACATTAGTGGCTACACCTTC.

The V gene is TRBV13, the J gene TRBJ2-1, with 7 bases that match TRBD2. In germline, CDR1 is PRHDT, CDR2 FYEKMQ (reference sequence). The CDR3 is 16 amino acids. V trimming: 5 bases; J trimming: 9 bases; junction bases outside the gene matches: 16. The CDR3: CASSPAGRWGDREQFF. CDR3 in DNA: TGTGCCAGCAGCCCCGCCGGGAGGTGGGGGGACCGTGAGCAGTTCTTC.

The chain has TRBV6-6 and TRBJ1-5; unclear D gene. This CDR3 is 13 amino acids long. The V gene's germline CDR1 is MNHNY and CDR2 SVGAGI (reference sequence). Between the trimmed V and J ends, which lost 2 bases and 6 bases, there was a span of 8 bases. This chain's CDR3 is CASSYRGIQPQHF. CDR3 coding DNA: TGTGCCAGCAGTTACCGGGGAATTCAGCCCCAGCATTTT.

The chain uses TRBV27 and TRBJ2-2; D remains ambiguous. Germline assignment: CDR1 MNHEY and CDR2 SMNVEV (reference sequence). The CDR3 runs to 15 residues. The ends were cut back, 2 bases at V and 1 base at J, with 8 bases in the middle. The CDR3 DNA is TGTGCCAGCAGTTTAGAAGGGTGGAACACCGGGGAGCTGTTTTTT. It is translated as CASSLEGWNTGELFF.

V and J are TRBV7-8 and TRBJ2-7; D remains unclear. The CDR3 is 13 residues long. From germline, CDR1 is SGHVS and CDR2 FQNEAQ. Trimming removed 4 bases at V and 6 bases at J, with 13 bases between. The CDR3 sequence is CASSSWDSGEQYF. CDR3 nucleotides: TGTGCCAGCAGCTCCTGGGATTCCGGCGAGCAGTACTTC.

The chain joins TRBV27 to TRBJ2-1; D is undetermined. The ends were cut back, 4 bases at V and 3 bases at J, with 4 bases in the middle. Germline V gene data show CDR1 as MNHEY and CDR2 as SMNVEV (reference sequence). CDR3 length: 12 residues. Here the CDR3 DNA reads TGTGCCAGCAGTTCTTTCTACAATGAGCAGTTCTTC. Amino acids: CASSSFYNEQFF.

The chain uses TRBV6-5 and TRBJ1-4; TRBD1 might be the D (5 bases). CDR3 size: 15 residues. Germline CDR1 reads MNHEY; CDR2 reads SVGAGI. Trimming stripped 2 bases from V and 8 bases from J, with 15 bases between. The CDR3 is CASSYSAGGYEKLFF. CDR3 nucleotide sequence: TGTGCCAGCAGTTACAGTGCGGGGGGGTACGAAAAACTGTTTTTT.

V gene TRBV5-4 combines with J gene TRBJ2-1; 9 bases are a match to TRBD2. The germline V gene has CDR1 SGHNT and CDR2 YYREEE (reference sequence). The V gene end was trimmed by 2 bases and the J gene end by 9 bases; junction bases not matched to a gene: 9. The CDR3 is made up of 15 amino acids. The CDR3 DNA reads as TGTGCCAGCAGCTTAACTAGCGGGTGGGATAGTGAGCAGTTCTTC. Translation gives CASSLTSGWDSEQFF.

The CDR3 DNA follows: TGTGCCAGCAGCGTAGCCGGGGGGCGTCCGGGCACAGATACGCAGTATTTT. The encoded protein is CASSVAGGRPGTDTQYF. V is TRBV9 and J is TRBJ2-3; maybe TRBD2 (7 bases). The CDR3 has 17 residues. Germline V gives CDR1 SGDLS, CDR2 YYNGEE. Trimming shortened V by 0 bases and J by 1 base, and 15 bases separated the two germline ends.

As DNA, the CDR3 is TGTGCCAGCAGCCCAACCGGGACAGGGCCAGAGACCGGGGAGCTGTTTTTT. Amino acids: CASSPTGTGPETGELFF. The genes are TRBV7-3 and TRBJ2-2, with 9 bases fitting TRBD1. After removal of 5 bases from V and 5 bases from J, the junction contained 12 bases not matched to a gene. Germline V gene sequence: CDR1 SGHTA, CDR2 FQGTGA. This CDR3 is 17 amino acids long.

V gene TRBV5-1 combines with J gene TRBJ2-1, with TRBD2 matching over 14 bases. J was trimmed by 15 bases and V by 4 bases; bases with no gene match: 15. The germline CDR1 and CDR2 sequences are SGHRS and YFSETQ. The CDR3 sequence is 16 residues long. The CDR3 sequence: CASSATTGTSGGIGFF. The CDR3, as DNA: TGCGCCAGCAGCGCTACCACCGGGACTAGCGGGGGAATTGGGTTCTTC.

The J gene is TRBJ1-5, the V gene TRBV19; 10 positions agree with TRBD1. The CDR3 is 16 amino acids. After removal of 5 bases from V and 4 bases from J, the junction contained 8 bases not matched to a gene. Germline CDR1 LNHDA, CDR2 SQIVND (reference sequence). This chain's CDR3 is CASSGLDRGWNQPQHF. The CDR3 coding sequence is TGTGCCAGTAGTGGTTTGGACAGGGGGTGGAATCAGCCCCAGCATTTT.

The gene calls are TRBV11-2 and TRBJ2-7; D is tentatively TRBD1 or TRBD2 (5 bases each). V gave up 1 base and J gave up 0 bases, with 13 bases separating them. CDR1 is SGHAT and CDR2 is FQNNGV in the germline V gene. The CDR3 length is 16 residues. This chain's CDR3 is CASSLGGDGYSYEQYF. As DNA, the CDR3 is TGTGCCAGCAGCTTAGGAGGGGACGGATACTCCTACGAGCAGTACTTC.

CDR3 sequence (DNA): TGTGCCAGCAGTTTATCGTGGACTGACGGAGAGCAGTACTTC. Encoded protein: CASSLSWTDGEQYF. The chain links TRBV27 to TRBJ2-7, with D maybe TRBD2 (5 bases). Germline loops: CDR1 MNHEY, CDR2 SMNVEV (reference sequence). This CDR3 is built from 14 residues. Between the trimmed V and J ends, which lost 0 bases and 7 bases, there was a span of 13 bases.

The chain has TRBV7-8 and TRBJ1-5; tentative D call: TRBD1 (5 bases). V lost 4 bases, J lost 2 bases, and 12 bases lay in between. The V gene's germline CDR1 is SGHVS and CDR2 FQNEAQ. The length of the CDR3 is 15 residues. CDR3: CASSWQGPGNQPQHF. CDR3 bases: TGTGCCAGCAGCTGGCAGGGACCGGGCAATCAGCCCCAGCATTTT. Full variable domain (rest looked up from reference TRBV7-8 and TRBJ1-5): GAGVSQSPRYKVAKRGQDVALRCDPISGHVSLFWYQQALGQGPEFLTYFQNEAQLDKSGLPSDRFFAERPEGSVSTLKIQRTQQEDSAVYLCASSWQGPGNQPQHFGDGTRLSIL.

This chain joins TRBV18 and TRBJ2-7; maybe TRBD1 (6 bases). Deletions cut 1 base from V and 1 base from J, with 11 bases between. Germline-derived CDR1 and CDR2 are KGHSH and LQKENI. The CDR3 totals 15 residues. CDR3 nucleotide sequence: TGTGCCAGCTCACCACTGGCAGGGGCATCCTACGAGCAGTACTTC. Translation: CASSPLAGASYEQYF.

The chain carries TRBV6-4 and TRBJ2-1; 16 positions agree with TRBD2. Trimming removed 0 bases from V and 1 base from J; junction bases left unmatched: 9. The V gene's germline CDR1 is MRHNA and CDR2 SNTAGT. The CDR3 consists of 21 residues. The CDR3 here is CASSDSGLGLAGGISYNEQFF. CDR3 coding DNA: TGTGCCAGCAGTGACTCTGGCCTGGGACTAGCGGGGGGGATTTCCTACAATGAGCAGTTCTTC.

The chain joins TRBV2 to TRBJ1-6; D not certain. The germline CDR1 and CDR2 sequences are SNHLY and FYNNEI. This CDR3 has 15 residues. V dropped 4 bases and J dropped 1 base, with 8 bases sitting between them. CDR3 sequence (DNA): TGTGCCAGCAGTGCCTTTGGGTCCTATAATTCACCCCTCCACTTT. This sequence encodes CASSAFGSYNSPLHF.

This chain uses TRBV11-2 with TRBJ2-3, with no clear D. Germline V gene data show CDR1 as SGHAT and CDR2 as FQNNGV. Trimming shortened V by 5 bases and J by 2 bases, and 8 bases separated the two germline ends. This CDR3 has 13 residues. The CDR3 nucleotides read TGTGCCAGCAGCGGGTACTTCACAGATACGCAGTATTTT. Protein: CASSGYFTDTQYF. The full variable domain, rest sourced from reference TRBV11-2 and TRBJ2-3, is EAGVAQSPRYKIIEKRQSVAFWCNPISGHATLYWYQQILGQGPKLLIQFQNNGVVDDSQLPKDRFSAERLKGVDSTLKIQPAKLEDSAVYLCASSGYFTDTQYFGPGTRLTVL.

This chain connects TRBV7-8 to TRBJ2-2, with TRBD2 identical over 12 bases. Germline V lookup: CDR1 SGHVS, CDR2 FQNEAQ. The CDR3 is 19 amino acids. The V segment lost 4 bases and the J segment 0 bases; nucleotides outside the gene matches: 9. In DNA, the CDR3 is TGTGCCAGCAGCTCAAACCCAGGACTAGCGGGGACGAACACCGGGGAGCTGTTTTTT. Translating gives CASSSNPGLAGTNTGELFF.

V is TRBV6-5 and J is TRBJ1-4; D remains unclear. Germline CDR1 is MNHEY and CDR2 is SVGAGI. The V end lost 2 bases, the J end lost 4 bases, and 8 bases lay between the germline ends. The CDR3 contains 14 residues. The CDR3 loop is CASSYGQSNEKLFF. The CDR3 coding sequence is TGTGCCAGCAGTTACGGGCAGAGTAATGAAAAACTGTTTTTT.

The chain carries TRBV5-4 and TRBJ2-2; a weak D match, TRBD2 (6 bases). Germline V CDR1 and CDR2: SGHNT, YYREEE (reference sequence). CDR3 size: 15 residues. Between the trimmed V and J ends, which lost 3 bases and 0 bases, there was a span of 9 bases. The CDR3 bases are TGTGCCAGCAGCTCGGGACTGGCGAACACCGGGGAGCTGTTTTTT. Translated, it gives CASSSGLANTGELFF.

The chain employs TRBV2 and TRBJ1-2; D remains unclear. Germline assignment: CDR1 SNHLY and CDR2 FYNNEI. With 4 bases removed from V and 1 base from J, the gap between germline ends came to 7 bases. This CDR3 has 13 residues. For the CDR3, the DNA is TGTGCCAGCAGTGCTCCATTTAACTATGGCTACACCTTC. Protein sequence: CASSAPFNYGYTF.

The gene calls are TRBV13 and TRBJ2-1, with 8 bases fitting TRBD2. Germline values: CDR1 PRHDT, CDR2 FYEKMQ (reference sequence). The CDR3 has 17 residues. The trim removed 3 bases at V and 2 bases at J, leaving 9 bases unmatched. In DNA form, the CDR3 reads TGTGCCAGCAGCTTCAGAAGTCAGCGGGGGACCTACAATGAGCAGTTCTTC. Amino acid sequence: CASSFRSQRGTYNEQFF.